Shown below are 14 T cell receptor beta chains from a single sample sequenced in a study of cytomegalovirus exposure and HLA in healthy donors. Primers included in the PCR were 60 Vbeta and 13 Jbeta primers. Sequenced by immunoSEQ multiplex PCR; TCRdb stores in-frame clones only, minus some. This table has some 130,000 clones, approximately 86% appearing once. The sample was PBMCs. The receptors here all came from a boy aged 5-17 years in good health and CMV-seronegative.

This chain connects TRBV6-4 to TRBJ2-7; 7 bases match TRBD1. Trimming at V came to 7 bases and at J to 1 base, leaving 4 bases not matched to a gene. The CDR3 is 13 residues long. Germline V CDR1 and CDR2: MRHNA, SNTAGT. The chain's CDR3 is CASKGGRSYEQYF. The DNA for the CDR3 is TGTGCCAGCAAAGGGGGCAGGTCCTACGAGCAGTACTTC.

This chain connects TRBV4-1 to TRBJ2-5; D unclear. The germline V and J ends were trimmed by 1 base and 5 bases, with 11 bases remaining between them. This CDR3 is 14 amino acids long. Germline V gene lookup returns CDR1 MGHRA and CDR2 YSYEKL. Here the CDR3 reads CASSQVVSLETQYF. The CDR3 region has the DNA TGCGCCAGCAGCCAAGTCGTCAGTTTGGAGACCCAGTACTTC.

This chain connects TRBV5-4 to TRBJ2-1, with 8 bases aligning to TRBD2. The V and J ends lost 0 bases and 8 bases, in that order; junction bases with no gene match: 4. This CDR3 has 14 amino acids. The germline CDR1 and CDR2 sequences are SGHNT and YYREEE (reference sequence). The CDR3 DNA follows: TGTGCCAGCAGCTTGGACAGCGGGGGTTATGAGCAGTTCTTC. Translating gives CASSLDSGGYEQFF.

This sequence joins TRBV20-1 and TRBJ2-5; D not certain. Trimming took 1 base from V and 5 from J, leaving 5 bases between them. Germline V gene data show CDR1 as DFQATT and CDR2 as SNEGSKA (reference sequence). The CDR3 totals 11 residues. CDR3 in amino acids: CSARGLETQYF. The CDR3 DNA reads TGCAGTGCTAGAGGTCTGGAGACCCAGTACTTC.

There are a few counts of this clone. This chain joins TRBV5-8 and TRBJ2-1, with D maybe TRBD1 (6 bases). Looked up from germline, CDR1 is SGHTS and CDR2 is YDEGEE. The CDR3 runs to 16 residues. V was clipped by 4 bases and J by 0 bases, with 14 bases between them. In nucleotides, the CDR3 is TGTGCCAGCAGCACGTACAGGGTTAGCTCCTACAATGAGCAGTTCTTC. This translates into CASSTYRVSSYNEQFF.

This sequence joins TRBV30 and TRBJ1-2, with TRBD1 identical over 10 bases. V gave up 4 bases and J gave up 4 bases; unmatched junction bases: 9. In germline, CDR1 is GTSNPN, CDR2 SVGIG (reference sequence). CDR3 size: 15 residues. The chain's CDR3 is CAWTRGTGEGYGYTF. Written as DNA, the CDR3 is TGTGCCTGGACCCGGGGGACAGGGGAGGGCTATGGCTACACCTTC.

The CDR3 nucleotides read TGTGCCAGCAACCTGGGACAGGGCTACACCTTC. This encodes CASNLGQGYTF. J is TRBJ1-2 and V is TRBV2; TRBD1 matches at 7 bases. The CDR3 has 11 amino acids. With 7 bases clipped from V and 8 bases from J, the junction kept 4 bases outside the gene matches. Germline V lookup: CDR1 SNHLY, CDR2 FYNNEI.

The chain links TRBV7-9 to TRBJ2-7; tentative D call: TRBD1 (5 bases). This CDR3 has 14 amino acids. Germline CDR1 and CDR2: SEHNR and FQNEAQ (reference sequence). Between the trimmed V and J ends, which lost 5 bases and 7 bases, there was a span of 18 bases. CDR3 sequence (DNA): TGTGCCAGCAGCCCTGGACACGGCTGGGTGGAGCAGTACTTC. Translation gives CASSPGHGWVEQYF.

The CDR3 spells CASTHGASYGYTF. CDR3 nucleotide sequence: TGTGCCAGCACGCATGGGGCTAGCTATGGCTACACCTTC. The rearrangement uses TRBV6-5 and TRBJ1-2, with D maybe TRBD1 (5 bases). The CDR3 covers 13 residues. V lost 7 bases to trimming and J lost 4 bases, with 13 bases between them. Germline-derived CDR1 and CDR2 are MNHEY and SVGAGI.

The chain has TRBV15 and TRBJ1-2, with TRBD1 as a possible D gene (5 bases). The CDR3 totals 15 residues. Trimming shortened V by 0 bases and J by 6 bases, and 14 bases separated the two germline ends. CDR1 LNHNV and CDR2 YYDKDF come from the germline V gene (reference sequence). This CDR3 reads CATSRDRGVRDGYTF. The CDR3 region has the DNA TGTGCCACCAGCAGAGATCGGGGGGTACGAGATGGCTACACCTTC. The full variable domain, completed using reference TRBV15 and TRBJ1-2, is DAMVIQNPRYQVTQFGKPVTLSCSQTLNHNVMYWYQQKSSQAPKLLFHYYDKDFNNEADTPDNFQSRRPNTSFCFLDIRSPGLGDTAMYLCATSRDRGVRDGYTFGSGTRLTVV.

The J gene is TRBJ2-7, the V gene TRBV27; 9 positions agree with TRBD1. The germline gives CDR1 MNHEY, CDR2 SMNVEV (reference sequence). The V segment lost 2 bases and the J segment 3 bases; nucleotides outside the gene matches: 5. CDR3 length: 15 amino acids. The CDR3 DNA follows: TGTGCCAGCAGTTTACAGGGACAGGGTATCTACGAGCAGTACTTC. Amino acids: CASSLQGQGIYEQYF.

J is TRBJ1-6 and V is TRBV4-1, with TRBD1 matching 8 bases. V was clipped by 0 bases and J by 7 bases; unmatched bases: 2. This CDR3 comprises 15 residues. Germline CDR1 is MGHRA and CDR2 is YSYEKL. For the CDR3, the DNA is TGCGCCAGCAGCCAAGATCGGACAGGGAATTCACCCCTCCACTTT. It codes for CASSQDRTGNSPLHF.

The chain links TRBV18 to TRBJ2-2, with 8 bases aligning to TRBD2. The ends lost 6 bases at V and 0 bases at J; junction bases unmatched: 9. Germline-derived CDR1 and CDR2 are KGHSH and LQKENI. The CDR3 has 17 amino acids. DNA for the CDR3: TGTGCCAGCTCGCCGACCGGGAGGGCCTCGAACACCGGGGAGCTGTTTTTT. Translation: CASSPTGRASNTGELFF.

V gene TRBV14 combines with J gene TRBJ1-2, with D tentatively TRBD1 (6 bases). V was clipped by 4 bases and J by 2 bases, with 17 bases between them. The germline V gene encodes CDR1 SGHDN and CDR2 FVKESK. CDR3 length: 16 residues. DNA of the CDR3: TGTGCCAGCAGCCCTTCGACAGGACGACTCAACTATGGCTACACCTTC. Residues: CASSPSTGRLNYGYTF.